Shown below are 6 T cell receptor beta chains from a single sample sequenced in a study of blood T cell repertoires in COVID-19. Clones were read by immunoSEQ multiplex PCR, and TCRdb kept only the in-frame ones, dropping some. The sample consists of 250,000 to 300,000 clones, 85% to 90% of them appearing once. The sample taken for sequencing was PBMCs or T cells enriched from blood (not recorded which). Receptors originate from a woman aged 55-69 years in a cohort exposed to, infected with or recovered from COVID-19 (not recorded which).

The chain has TRBV9 and TRBJ1-1; 7 bases align to TRBD1. V was pared by 4 bases and J by 1 base, with 4 bases of the junction left unmatched. CDR3 length: 14 residues. Germline CDR1 SGDLS, CDR2 YYNGEE. The CDR3 bases are TGTGCCAGCAGCTCCCGACAGGGGAACACTGAAGCTTTCTTT. It encodes CASSSRQGNTEAFF. Full variable domain (remainder filled in from reference TRBV9 and TRBJ1-1): DSGVTQTPKHLITATGQRVTLRCSPRSGDLSVYWYQQSLDQGLQFLIQYYNGEERAKGNILERFSAQQFPDLHSELNLSSLELGDSALYFCASSSRQGNTEAFFGQGTRLTVV.

The CDR3 sequence is CSASPAGDGADTQYF. The CDR3, as DNA: TGCAGTGCTAGTCCAGCGGGAGACGGGGCAGATACGCAGTATTTT. The rearrangement links TRBV20-1 to TRBJ2-3; 8 bases agree with TRBD2. CDR3 size: 15 residues. In germline, CDR1 is DFQATT, CDR2 SNEGSKA (reference sequence). V shed 3 bases, J shed 4 bases, and the junction held 9 bases outside the gene matches.

The rearrangement links TRBV30 to TRBJ1-3, with 8 bases that match TRBD1. The J segment lost 8 bases and the V segment lost 1 base, leaving 4 bases of the junction unmatched. This CDR3 spans 13 amino acids. Per germline, CDR1 GTSNPN and CDR2 SVGIG (reference sequence). The CDR3 here is CAWSATGAYTIYF. The CDR3 coding sequence is TGTGCCTGGAGTGCGACAGGGGCATACACCATATATTTT. Looking up the rest from reference TRBV30 and TRBJ1-3 gives the full variable domain: SQTIHQWPATLVQPVGSPLSLECTVEGTSNPNLYWYRQAAGRGLQLLFYSVGIGQISSEVPQNLSASRPQDRQFILSSKKLLLSDSGFYLCAWSATGAYTIYFGEGSWLTVV.

J is TRBJ2-1 and V is TRBV2; TRBD2 agrees at 8 bases. CDR3 length equals 16 residues. CDR1 is SNHLY, CDR2 FYNNEI, per germline. V gave up 4 bases and J gave up 4 bases; unmatched junction bases: 9. CDR3 nucleotides: TGTGCCAGCAGTGCCGAGAGGAAGCGGGGGTACAATGAGCAGTTCTTC. Amino acid sequence: CASSAERKRGYNEQFF.

The chain has TRBV6-1 and TRBJ2-3; 11 nucleotides line up with TRBD2. This CDR3 has 16 residues. The germline V gene has CDR1 MNHNS and CDR2 SASEGT. Losses at the gene ends were 4 bases for V and 7 bases for J; bases not matched to a gene: 10. DNA of the CDR3: TGTGCCAGCAGTGGTGGTCTAGCGGGAGGACCTTATACGCAGTATTTT. Translating it yields CASSGGLAGGPYTQYF.

This chain joins TRBV12-3 or TRBV12-4 and TRBJ2-4; 7 bases align to TRBD1. V lost 5 bases to trimming and J lost 9 bases; unmatched junction nucleotides: 7. The CDR3 runs to 13 residues. The CDR3 spells CASSTGTEGIQYF. In nucleotides, the CDR3 is TGTGCCAGCAGTACCGGGACAGAGGGCATTCAGTACTTC.